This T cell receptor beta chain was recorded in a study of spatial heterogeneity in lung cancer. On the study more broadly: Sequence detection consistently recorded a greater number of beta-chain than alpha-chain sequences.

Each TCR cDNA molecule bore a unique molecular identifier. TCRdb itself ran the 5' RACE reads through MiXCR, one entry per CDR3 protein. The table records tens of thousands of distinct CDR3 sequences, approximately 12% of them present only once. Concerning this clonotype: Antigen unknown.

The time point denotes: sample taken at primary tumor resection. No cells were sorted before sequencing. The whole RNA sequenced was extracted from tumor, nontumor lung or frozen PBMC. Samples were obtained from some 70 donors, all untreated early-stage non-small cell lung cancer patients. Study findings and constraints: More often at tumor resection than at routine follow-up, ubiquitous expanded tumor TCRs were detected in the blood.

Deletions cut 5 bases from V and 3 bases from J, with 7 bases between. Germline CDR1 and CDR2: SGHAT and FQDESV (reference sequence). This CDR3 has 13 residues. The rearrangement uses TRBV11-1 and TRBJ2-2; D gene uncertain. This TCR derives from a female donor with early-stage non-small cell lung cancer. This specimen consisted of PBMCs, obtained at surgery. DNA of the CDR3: TGTGCCAGCAGCCCCGGGCACACCGGGGAGCTGTTTTTT. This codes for CASSPGHTGELFF.